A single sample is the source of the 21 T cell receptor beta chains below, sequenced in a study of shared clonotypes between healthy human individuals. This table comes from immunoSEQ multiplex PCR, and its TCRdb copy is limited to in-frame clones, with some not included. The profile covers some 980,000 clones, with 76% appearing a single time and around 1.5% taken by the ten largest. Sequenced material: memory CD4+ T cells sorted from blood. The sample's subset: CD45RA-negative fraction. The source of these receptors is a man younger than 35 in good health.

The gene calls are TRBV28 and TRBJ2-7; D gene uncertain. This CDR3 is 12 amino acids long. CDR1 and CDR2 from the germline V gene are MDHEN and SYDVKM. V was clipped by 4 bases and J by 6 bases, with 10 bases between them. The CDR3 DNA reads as TGTGCCAGCAGTTCGGCCGGTTCCGAGCAGTACTTC. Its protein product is CASSSAGSEQYF.

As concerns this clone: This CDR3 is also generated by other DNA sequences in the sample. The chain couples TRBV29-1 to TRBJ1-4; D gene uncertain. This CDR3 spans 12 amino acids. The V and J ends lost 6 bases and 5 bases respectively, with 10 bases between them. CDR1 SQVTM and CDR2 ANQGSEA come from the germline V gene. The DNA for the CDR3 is TGCAGCGTCCGGACCGTAAATGAAAAACTGTTTTTT. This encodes CSVRTVNEKLFF. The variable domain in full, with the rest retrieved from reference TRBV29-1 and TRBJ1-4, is SAVISQKPSRDICQRGTSLTIQCQVDSQVTMMFWYRQQPGQSLTLIATANQGSEATYESGFVIDKFPISRPNLTFSTLTVSNMSPEDSSIYLCSVRTVNEKLFFGSGTQLSVL.

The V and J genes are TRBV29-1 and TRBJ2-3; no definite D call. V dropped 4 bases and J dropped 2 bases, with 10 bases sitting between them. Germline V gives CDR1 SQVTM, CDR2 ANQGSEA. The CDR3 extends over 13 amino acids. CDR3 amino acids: CSVALSSTDTQYF. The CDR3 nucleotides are TGCAGCGTTGCTCTGAGTTCCACAGATACGCAGTATTTT.

CDR3 loop: CASSLVEMDTQYF. As DNA, the CDR3 is TGTGCCAGCAGCTTGGTGGAGATGGATACGCAGTATTTT. This chain uses TRBV5-6 with TRBJ2-3; D gene ambiguous. There are 13 residues in the CDR3. The V and J ends lost 0 bases and 6 bases respectively, with 8 bases between them. Germline V lookup: CDR1 SGHDT, CDR2 YYEEEE.

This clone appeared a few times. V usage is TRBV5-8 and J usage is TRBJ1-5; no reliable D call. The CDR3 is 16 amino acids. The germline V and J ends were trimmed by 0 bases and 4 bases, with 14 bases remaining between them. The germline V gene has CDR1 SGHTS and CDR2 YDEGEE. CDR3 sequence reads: CASSLDLDKTNQPQHF. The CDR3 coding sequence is TGTGCCAGCAGCTTGGATCTCGACAAGACGAATCAGCCCCAGCATTTT.

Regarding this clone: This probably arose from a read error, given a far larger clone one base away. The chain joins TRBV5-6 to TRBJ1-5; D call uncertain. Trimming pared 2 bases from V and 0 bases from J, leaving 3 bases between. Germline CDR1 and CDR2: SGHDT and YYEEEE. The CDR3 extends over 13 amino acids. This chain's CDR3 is CASSFSSNQPQHF. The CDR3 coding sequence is TGTGCCAGCAGCTTCTCTAGCAATCAGCCCCAGCATTTT.

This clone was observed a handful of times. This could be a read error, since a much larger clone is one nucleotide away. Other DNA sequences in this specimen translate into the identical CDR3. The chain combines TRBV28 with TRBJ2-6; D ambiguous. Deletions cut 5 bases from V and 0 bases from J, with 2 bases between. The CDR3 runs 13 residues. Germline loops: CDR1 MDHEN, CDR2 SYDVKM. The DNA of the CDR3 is TGTGCCAGCAGTAACTCTGGGGCCAACGTCCTGACTTTC. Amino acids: CASSNSGANVLTF.

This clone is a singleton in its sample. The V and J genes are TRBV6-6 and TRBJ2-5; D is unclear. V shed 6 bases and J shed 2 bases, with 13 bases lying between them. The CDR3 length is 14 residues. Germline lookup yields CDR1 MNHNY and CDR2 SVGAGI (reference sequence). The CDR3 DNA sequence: TGTGCCAGCAGACCCCCGGGCATACAAGAGACCCAGTACTTC. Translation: CASRPPGIQETQYF.

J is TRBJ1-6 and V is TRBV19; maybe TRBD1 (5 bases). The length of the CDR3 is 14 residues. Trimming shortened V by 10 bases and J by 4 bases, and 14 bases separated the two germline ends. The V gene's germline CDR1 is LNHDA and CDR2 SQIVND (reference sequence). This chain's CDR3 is CATSAGGYNSPLHF. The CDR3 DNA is TGTGCCACCTCCGCCGGGGGGTATAATTCACCCCTCCACTTT.

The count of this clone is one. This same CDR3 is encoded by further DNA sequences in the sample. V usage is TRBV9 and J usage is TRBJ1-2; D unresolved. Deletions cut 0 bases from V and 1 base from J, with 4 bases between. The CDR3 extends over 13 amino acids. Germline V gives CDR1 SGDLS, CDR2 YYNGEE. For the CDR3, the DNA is TGTGCCAGCAGCGTAGACAGTAACTATGGCTACACCTTC. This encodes CASSVDSNYGYTF.

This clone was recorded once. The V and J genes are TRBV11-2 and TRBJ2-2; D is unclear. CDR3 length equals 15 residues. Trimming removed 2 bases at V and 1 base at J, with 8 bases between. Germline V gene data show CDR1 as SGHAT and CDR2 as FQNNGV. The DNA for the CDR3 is TGTGCCAGCAGCTTACCATTAGTGAACACCGGGGAGCTGTTTTTT. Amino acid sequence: CASSLPLVNTGELFF.

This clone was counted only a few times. The CDR3 sequence: CASSPGDQYNEQFF. As DNA, the CDR3 is TGTGCCAGCAGCCCCGGGGACCAGTACAATGAGCAGTTCTTC. This rearrangement joins TRBV7-2 to TRBJ2-1; D may be TRBD1 or TRBD2 (5 bases each). V was trimmed by 5 bases and J by 4 bases, leaving 12 bases between them. CDR1 is SGHTA, CDR2 FQGNSA, per germline. This CDR3 spans 14 amino acids.

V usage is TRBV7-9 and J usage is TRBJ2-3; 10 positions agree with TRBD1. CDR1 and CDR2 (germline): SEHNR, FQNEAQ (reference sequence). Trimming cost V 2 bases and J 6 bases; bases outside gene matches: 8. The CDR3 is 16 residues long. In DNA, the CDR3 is TGTGCCAGCAGCTTAAATGGACAGGGGGTCGGGGATACGCAGTATTTT. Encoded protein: CASSLNGQGVGDTQYF.

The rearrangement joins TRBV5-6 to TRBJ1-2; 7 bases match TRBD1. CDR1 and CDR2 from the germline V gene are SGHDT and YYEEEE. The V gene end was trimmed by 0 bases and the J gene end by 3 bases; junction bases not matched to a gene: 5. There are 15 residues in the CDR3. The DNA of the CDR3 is TGTGCCAGCAGCTTGGGGGACAGCGCATACTATGGCTACACCTTC. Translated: CASSLGDSAYYGYTF.

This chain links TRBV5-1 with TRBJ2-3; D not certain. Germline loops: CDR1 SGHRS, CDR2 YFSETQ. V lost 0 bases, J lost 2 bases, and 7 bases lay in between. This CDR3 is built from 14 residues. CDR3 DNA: TGCGCCAGCAGCTTGGGTGTCCCCACAGATACGCAGTATTTT. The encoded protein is CASSLGVPTDTQYF.

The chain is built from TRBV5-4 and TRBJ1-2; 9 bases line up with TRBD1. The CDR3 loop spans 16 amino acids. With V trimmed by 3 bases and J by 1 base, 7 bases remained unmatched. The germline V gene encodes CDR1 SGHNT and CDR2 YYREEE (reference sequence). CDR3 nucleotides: TGTGCCAGCAGCTCGGTTACAGGGGGCGGTAACTATGGCTACACCTTC. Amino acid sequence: CASSSVTGGGNYGYTF.

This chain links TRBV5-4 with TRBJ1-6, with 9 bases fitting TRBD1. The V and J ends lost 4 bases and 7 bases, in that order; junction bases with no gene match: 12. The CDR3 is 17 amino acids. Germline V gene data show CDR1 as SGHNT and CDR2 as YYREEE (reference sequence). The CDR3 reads CASSPLSGTGKNSPLHF. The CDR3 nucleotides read TGTGCCAGCAGCCCCCTCTCCGGGACAGGGAAAAATTCACCCCTCCACTTT.

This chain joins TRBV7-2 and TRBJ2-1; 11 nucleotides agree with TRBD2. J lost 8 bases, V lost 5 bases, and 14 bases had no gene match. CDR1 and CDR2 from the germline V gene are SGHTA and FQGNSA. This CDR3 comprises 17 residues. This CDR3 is CASSAALVAGGMDEQFF. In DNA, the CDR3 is TGTGCCAGCAGCGCCGCCTTGGTAGCGGGAGGGATGGATGAGCAGTTCTTC.

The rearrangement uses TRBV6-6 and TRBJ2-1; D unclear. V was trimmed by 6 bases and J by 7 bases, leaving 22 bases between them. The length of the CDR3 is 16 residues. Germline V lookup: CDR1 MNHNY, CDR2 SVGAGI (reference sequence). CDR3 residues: CASRGLGGLPGNEQFF. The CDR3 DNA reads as TGTGCCAGCAGAGGCCTTGGTGGATTACCAGGAAATGAGCAGTTCTTC.

This CDR3 reads CASSPSGGATDTQYF. As DNA, the CDR3 is TGCGCCAGCAGCCCTAGCGGGGGGGCCACAGATACGCAGTATTTT. This sequence joins TRBV5-1 and TRBJ2-3; 12 bases fit TRBD2. CDR3 length equals 15 residues. After removal of 4 bases from V and 2 bases from J, the junction contained 2 bases not matched to a gene. Germline V gene lookup returns CDR1 SGHRS and CDR2 YFSETQ.

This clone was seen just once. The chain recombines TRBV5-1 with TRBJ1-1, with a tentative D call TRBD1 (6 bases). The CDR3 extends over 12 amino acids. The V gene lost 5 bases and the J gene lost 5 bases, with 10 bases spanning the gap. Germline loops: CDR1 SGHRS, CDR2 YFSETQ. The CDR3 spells CASSSDRTEAFF. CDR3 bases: TGCGCCAGCAGTTCCGACAGGACTGAAGCTTTCTTT.